The 12 T cell receptor beta chains below were found in one sample sequenced in a study of T-cell memory formation after mild COVID-19. TCRdb re-derived calls from the 5' RACE reads in MiXCR, one entry per CDR3 protein. This repertoire shows approximately 490,000 distinct CDR3 sequences, around 21% found once; its top ten account for around 13%. Sequenced sample: PBMCs or a T cell subset sorted from them (not recorded which). The receptors here all came from an adult woman who had mild COVID-19 (a few samples of this study predate the infection). Cell type and time point are not known.

J is TRBJ2-7 and V is TRBV5-1; D might be TRBD1 (5 bases). Germline V gives CDR1 SGHRS, CDR2 YFSETQ. The germline V and J ends were trimmed by 0 bases and 4 bases, with 14 bases remaining between them. The CDR3 has 15 residues. The CDR3 DNA reads TGCGCCAGCAGCTTGGTGGCCGGACACTTATACGAGCAGTACTTC. Its protein product is CASSLVAGHLYEQYF.

This clonotype was found a few times. The V gene is TRBV4-3, the J gene TRBJ1-4; perhaps TRBD1 as D (6 bases). The CDR3 is made up of 19 amino acids. Germline lookup yields CDR1 LGHNA and CDR2 YSLEER. Trimming took off 1 base at V and 8 bases at J, with 26 bases between the two ends. CDR3 amino acids: CASSQVWTVRGALREKLFF. DNA of the CDR3: TGCGCCAGCAGCCAAGTTTGGACCGTGAGGGGGGCACTGAGAGAAAAACTGTTTTTT.

This clonotype was found a few times. This chain connects TRBV15 to TRBJ2-3, with 11 positions matching TRBD2. J was trimmed by 4 bases and V by 0 bases; bases with no gene match: 6. Germline CDR1 reads LNHNV; CDR2 reads YYDKDF (reference sequence). The CDR3 is 17 amino acids. The CDR3 sequence is CATSRETLSGRADTQYF. The CDR3 DNA follows: TGTGCCACCAGCAGAGAAACCCTTAGCGGGAGGGCAGATACGCAGTATTTT. The entire variable domain, with the rest obtained from reference TRBV15 and TRBJ2-3, is as follows: DAMVIQNPRYQVTQFGKPVTLSCSQTLNHNVMYWYQQKSSQAPKLLFHYYDKDFNNEADTPDNFQSRRPNTSFCFLDIRSPGLGDTAMYLCATSRETLSGRADTQYFGPGTRLTVL.

This clonotype was observed many times. The rearrangement joins TRBV7-9 to TRBJ2-7; D is ambiguous. V was clipped by 0 bases and J by 0 bases, with 3 bases between them. The germline V gene has CDR1 SEHNR and CDR2 FQNEAQ (reference sequence). The CDR3 covers 13 residues. The CDR3 loop is CASSLATSYEQYF. CDR3 bases: TGTGCCAGCAGCTTAGCGACCTCCTACGAGCAGTACTTC.

This clonotype was recorded a few times. This chain connects TRBV20-1 to TRBJ1-2; the match to TRBD1 covers 10 bases. This CDR3 comprises 13 residues. CDR1 is DFQATT, CDR2 SNEGSKA, per germline (reference sequence). With V trimmed by 5 bases and J by 5 bases, 5 bases remained unmatched. The CDR3 reads CSAPPGQGYGYTF. CDR3 DNA: TGCAGTGCTCCCCCGGGACAGGGGTATGGCTACACCTTC.

The rearrangement links TRBV3-1 to TRBJ2-1; TRBD2 agrees at 13 bases. Germline CDR1 reads LGHDT; CDR2 reads YNNKEL (reference sequence). The CDR3 totals 19 residues. V lost 1 base and J lost 12; bases outside the gene matches: 18. Here the CDR3 DNA reads TGTGCCAGCAGCCAAGTTAGACTAGCGGGAGGACGGCAGGGTAACGCGCAGTTCTTC. Protein product: CASSQVRLAGGRQGNAQFF.

This rearrangement joins TRBV12-1 to TRBJ2-7; the table's TRBD2 call for D was not verified on the DNA. TRBV12-1 is termed a pseudogene. This CDR3 comprises 16 residues. CDR3 bases: TGTGCCAGCAGCTTTGGCGGGAGGGATAGGGCCTACGAGCAGTACTTC. This gives the protein CASSFGGRDRAYEQYF.

The chain combines TRBV5-1 with TRBJ1-5; D is undetermined. Germline CDR1 is SGHRS and CDR2 is YFSETQ. The ends were cut back, 0 bases at V and 0 bases at J, with 10 bases in the middle. This CDR3 contains 16 residues. This CDR3 is CASSLDGLYSNQPQHF. CDR3 nucleotides: TGCGCCAGCAGCTTGGACGGTCTTTATAGCAATCAGCCCCAGCATTTT.

This clonotype was detected only a few times. The CDR3 loop is CATWDIGSGNQPQHF. CDR3 nucleotides: TGTGCCACCTGGGATATAGGATCGGGCAATCAGCCCCAGCATTTT. The chain uses TRBV19 and TRBJ1-5; unclear D gene. This CDR3 has 15 amino acids. V lost 10 bases and J lost 2, with 18 bases in between. Germline CDR1 LNHDA, CDR2 SQIVND (reference sequence).

Only a few counts were recorded for this clonotype. This chain connects TRBV6-5 to TRBJ1-5, with 9 bases lining up with TRBD1. The CDR3 contains 13 residues. The germline gives CDR1 MNHEY, CDR2 SVGAGI. V was pared by 6 bases and J by 6 bases, with 3 bases of the junction left unmatched. The CDR3 DNA is TGTGCCAGCAGACAGGGGGCAAGTCAGCCCCAGCATTTT. The encoded protein is CASRQGASQPQHF.

The chain links TRBV12-3 or TRBV12-4 to TRBJ2-7; TRBD2 matches 12 bases. Losses at the gene ends were 5 bases for V and 0 bases for J; bases not matched to a gene: 8. The CDR3 length is 17 residues. The CDR3 here is CASSPGTSGGNSYEQYF. DNA for the CDR3: TGTGCCAGCAGTCCAGGAACTAGCGGGGGGAACTCCTACGAGCAGTACTTC.

V gene TRBV6-2 or TRBV6-3 combines with J gene TRBJ2-1; D may be TRBD2 (5 bases). CDR3 length equals 17 residues. The V and J ends lost 1 base and 0 bases respectively, with 13 bases between them. Looked up from germline, CDR1 is MNHEY and CDR2 is SVGEGT. CDR3 loop: CASSYLSGTLSYNEQFF. DNA of the CDR3: TGTGCCAGCAGTTACTTGTCGGGAACTCTCTCCTACAATGAGCAGTTCTTC.